Below, 15 T cell receptor beta chains from the same sample are listed, as sequenced in a study of blood T cells in healthy people across ages. With a J-beta primer mix and a sample-barcoded 5' primer, a second PCR ran 7 to 11 cycles. MiXCR, run by TCRdb on the 5' RACE reads, gives a single entry per CDR3 protein. Among some 1,000,000 distinct CDR3 sequences listed, 20% to 25% were seen once. These data were likewise used in another study, on T cells of mothers and their children.

Sample: blood. These TCRs come from a girl aged 2 to 9 in good health.

The gene calls are TRBV4-1 and TRBJ2-5; D gene unclear. Trimming took 1 base from V and 5 from J, leaving 5 bases between them. Germline V gene sequence: CDR1 MGHRA, CDR2 YSYEKL. The CDR3 extends over 12 amino acids. CDR3 nucleotide sequence: TGCGCCAGCAGCCAAGTGAGCGAGACCCAGTACTTC. Translating gives CASSQVSETQYF.

The chain joins TRBV6-2 or TRBV6-3 to TRBJ1-5; D not certain. V gave up 1 base and J gave up 3 bases, with 4 bases separating them. Germline V gene lookup returns CDR1 MNHEY and CDR2 SVGEGT. The CDR3 totals 13 residues. The CDR3 is CASSYFPNQPQHF. CDR3 DNA: TGTGCCAGCAGTTACTTCCCCAATCAGCCCCAGCATTTT.

This chain joins TRBV12-3 or TRBV12-4 and TRBJ2-4; possibly TRBD1 for D (5 bases). The V gene lost 3 bases and the J gene lost 7 bases, with 10 bases spanning the gap. The CDR3 runs 13 residues. As DNA, the CDR3 is TGTGCCAGCAGTTTGGGGCTAGGGAACATTCAGTACTTC. It codes for CASSLGLGNIQYF.

CDR3 DNA: TGTGCCAGCAGCGCGTCGGGGGCCCCTCAAGATACGCAGTATTTT. This codes for CASSASGAPQDTQYF. The chain carries TRBV9 and TRBJ2-3; D possibly matches TRBD1 or TRBD2 (6 bases each). From germline, CDR1 is SGDLS and CDR2 YYNGEE. Trimming stripped 3 bases from V and 5 bases from J, with 16 bases between. This CDR3 region has 15 residues. Full variable domain (missing parts from reference TRBV9 and TRBJ2-3): DSGVTQTPKHLITATGQRVTLRCSPRSGDLSVYWYQQSLDQGLQFLIQYYNGEERAKGNILERFSAQQFPDLHSELNLSSLELGDSALYFCASSASGAPQDTQYFGPGTRLTVL.

V usage is TRBV6-1 and J usage is TRBJ2-1; 8 bases map to TRBD2. The CDR3 totals 16 residues. Germline CDR1 is MNHNS and CDR2 is SASEGT. Losses at the gene ends were 1 base for V and 9 bases for J; bases not matched to a gene: 11. The CDR3 DNA reads TGTGCCAGCAGTGAAGTGGGGAGCGGGAGAAGTGGTGAGCAGTTCTTC. Protein product: CASSEVGSGRSGEQFF.

This chain connects TRBV19 to TRBJ1-1, with D unclear. This CDR3 region has 14 residues. V lost 9 bases and J 0 bases, leaving 14 bases between the germline ends. Germline CDR1 reads LNHDA; CDR2 reads SQIVND (reference sequence). The CDR3 DNA sequence: TGTGCCAGCGGCCCGAGGAGAATGAACACTGAAGCTTTCTTT. Encoded protein: CASGPRRMNTEAFF.

The table lists this clonotype with a few counts. The chain joins TRBV20-1 to TRBJ1-4; possible D gene TRBD1, 5 bases. CDR3 size: 15 residues. Trimming removed 0 bases from V and 6 bases from J, with 14 bases in between. Germline assignment: CDR1 DFQATT and CDR2 SNEGSKA (reference sequence). The CDR3 bases are TGCAGTGCTAGAGATCTCGGGGGTGTATATGAAAAACTGTTTTTT. This gives the protein CSARDLGGVYEKLFF.

The chain couples TRBV3-1 to TRBJ2-1; D unresolved. V dropped 2 bases and J dropped 0 bases, with 8 bases sitting between them. Looked up from germline, CDR1 is LGHDT and CDR2 is YNNKEL (reference sequence). The CDR3 sequence is 15 residues long. Here the CDR3 reads CASSQRLSSYNEQFF. The CDR3 DNA sequence: TGTGCCAGCAGCCAACGCCTAAGCTCCTACAATGAGCAGTTCTTC.

V and J are TRBV5-1 and TRBJ2-1, with 9 positions matching TRBD2. The CDR3 is 15 amino acids. Germline CDR1 SGHRS, CDR2 YFSETQ. V trimming: 0 bases; J trimming: 3 bases; junction bases outside the gene matches: 1. CDR3 coding DNA: TGCGCCAGCAGCTTGGAACTAGCGGGCTACAATGAGCAGTTCTTC. Amino acids: CASSLELAGYNEQFF. The full variable domain, in which reference TRBV5-1 and TRBJ2-1 provide the parts outside the CDR3, is KAGVTQTPRYLIKTRGQQVTLSCSPISGHRSVSWYQQTPGQGLQFLFEYFSETQRNKGNFPGRFSGRQFSNSRSEMNVSTLELGDSALYLCASSLELAGYNEQFFGPGTRLTVL.

This clonotype was seen more than once but under ten times. This chain connects TRBV12-3 or TRBV12-4 to TRBJ2-7; D unclear. The DNA matches TRBJ2-1 better at its end, which makes the J call doubtful. The CDR3 extends over 14 amino acids. DNA of the CDR3: TGTGCCAGCAGTTTCCCCTCAGCCTACAATGAGCAGTTCTTC. This gives the protein CASSFPSAYNEQFF.

The rearrangement links TRBV5-4 to TRBJ1-5; D ambiguous. The CDR3 loop spans 13 amino acids. Germline V gives CDR1 SGHNT, CDR2 YYREEE (reference sequence). V lost 4 bases to trimming and J lost 5 bases, with 10 bases between them. The CDR3 loop is CASSQNPDQPQHF. CDR3 sequence (DNA): TGTGCCAGCAGCCAAAACCCCGATCAGCCCCAGCATTTT.

There are many counts of this clonotype. This chain connects TRBV7-3 to TRBJ2-1, with a tentative D call TRBD2 (7 bases). Germline V CDR1 and CDR2: SGHTA, FQGTGA. V was trimmed by 1 base and J by 7 bases, leaving 14 bases between them. This CDR3 has 15 amino acids. The CDR3 sequence: CASSLSGGGYNEQFF. The CDR3 DNA is TGTGCCAGCAGCTTAAGCGGGGGCGGATATAATGAGCAGTTCTTC.

This chain joins TRBV20-1 and TRBJ1-2; unclear D gene. The germline V gene has CDR1 DFQATT and CDR2 SNEGSKA (reference sequence). Trimming took 2 bases from V and 5 from J, leaving 15 bases between them. The CDR3 runs to 14 residues. CDR3 DNA sequence: TGCAGTGCTAGAATTCCCGACGTTAGTTATGGCTACACCTTC. Translating gives CSARIPDVSYGYTF.

This clonotype was picked up a small number of times. The chain couples TRBV6-2 or TRBV6-3 to TRBJ2-1, with TRBD1 matching over 10 bases. After removal of 6 bases from V and 5 bases from J, the junction contained 7 bases not matched to a gene. Germline V gene data show CDR1 as MNHEY and CDR2 as SVGEGT. The CDR3 extends over 15 amino acids. CDR3 protein: CASSRGQGSNNEQFF. The DNA of the CDR3 is TGTGCCAGCAGCAGGGGACAGGGGTCAAACAATGAGCAGTTCTTC.

This clonotype was seen more than once but under ten times. This sequence joins TRBV14 and TRBJ2-7, with D hard to call. This CDR3 is built from 16 residues. Between the trimmed V and J ends, which lost 4 bases and 0 bases, there was a span of 16 bases. Germline V gives CDR1 SGHDN, CDR2 FVKESK. CDR3 sequence: CASSLTTKLSSYEQYF. CDR3 bases: TGTGCCAGCAGCCTAACCACGAAACTTAGCTCCTACGAGCAGTACTTC.